This entry lists 20 T cell receptor beta chains sequenced from one sample in a study of cytomegalovirus exposure and HLA in healthy donors. The PCR employed 60 Vbeta primers together with 13 Jbeta primers. Generated by immunoSEQ multiplex PCR, the TCRdb table keeps only in-frame clones and is missing some. The table has about 140,000 clones, approximately 80% seen once. Sequencing was done on a sample of PBMCs. The receptors stem from a man in his forties or fifties in good health and CMV-seronegative.

The chain links TRBV11-2 to TRBJ2-1, with 10 bases aligning to TRBD2. The CDR3 contains 15 residues. Germline loops: CDR1 SGHAT, CDR2 FQNNGV. The V gene end was trimmed by 3 bases and the J gene end by 4 bases; junction bases not matched to a gene: 3. This CDR3 is CASSLTSGPYNEQFF. The CDR3 nucleotides read TGTGCCAGCAGCTTGACTAGCGGGCCGTACAATGAGCAGTTCTTC.

This clone was found a few times. The rearrangement links TRBV5-5 to TRBJ1-1; tentatively, D is TRBD1 (6 bases). CDR1 and CDR2 from the germline V gene are SGHKS and YYEKEE (reference sequence). The V end was cut by 0 bases, the J end by 1 base, with 10 bases between. This CDR3 has 15 residues. CDR3 residues: CASSLERGGNTEAFF. The CDR3 DNA sequence: TGTGCCAGCAGCTTGGAGAGGGGGGGGAACACTGAAGCTTTCTTT.

V and J are TRBV2 and TRBJ1-3; maybe TRBD1 (6 bases). Trimming took off 2 bases at V and 7 bases at J, with 9 bases between the two ends. CDR1 and CDR2 from the germline V gene are SNHLY and FYNNEI. The CDR3 runs 13 residues. CDR3 region: CASSEWQGNTIYF. Here the CDR3 DNA reads TGTGCCAGCAGTGAATGGCAGGGGAACACCATATATTTT.

V and J are TRBV7-8 and TRBJ2-3; TRBD2 matches 7 bases. Germline assignment: CDR1 SGHVS and CDR2 FQNEAQ. CDR3 length: 14 amino acids. V was clipped by 4 bases and J by 6 bases; unmatched bases: 7. For the CDR3, the DNA is TGTGCCAGCAGCTCCTTGCGGGAGAAGGATACGCAGTATTTT. This encodes CASSSLREKDTQYF.

The chain has TRBV19 and TRBJ2-4, with 9 bases that match TRBD2. CDR1 is LNHDA and CDR2 is SQIVND in the germline V gene (reference sequence). Trimming at V came to 7 bases and at J to 8 bases, leaving 12 bases not matched to a gene. The CDR3 sequence is 15 residues long. CDR3 protein: CASTFGVAGVDIQYF. In DNA form, the CDR3 reads TGTGCCAGTACCTTCGGGGTAGCGGGAGTAGACATTCAGTACTTC.

The DNA for the CDR3 is TGTGCCAGCAGCACTTACCCCGGGACAATAATATACAATGAGCAGTTCTTC. Translating gives CASSTYPGTIIYNEQFF. The genes are TRBV7-8 and TRBJ2-1; TRBD1 might be the D (6 bases). Trimming took 5 bases from V and 4 from J, leaving 21 bases between them. Germline V gives CDR1 SGHVS, CDR2 FQNEAQ. The CDR3 totals 17 residues.

The CDR3 loop reads CASSSRDRGGGGANVLTF. The CDR3 region has the DNA TGTGCCAGCAGTAGCCGGGACAGGGGAGGTGGTGGGGCCAACGTCCTGACTTTC. V gene TRBV28 combines with J gene TRBJ2-6; the match to TRBD1 covers 10 bases. CDR3 size: 18 residues. After removal of 5 bases from V and 3 bases from J, the junction contained 10 bases not matched to a gene. Germline V gene sequence: CDR1 MDHEN, CDR2 SYDVKM.

The chain carries TRBV11-2 and TRBJ2-1; 13 nucleotides line up with TRBD2. CDR3 size: 15 residues. Trimming removed 3 bases from V and 8 bases from J; junction bases left unmatched: 4. The germline CDR1 and CDR2 sequences are SGHAT and FQNNGV. The CDR3 coding sequence is TGTGCCAGCAGCTTTACTAGCGGGAGGGCGTATGAGCAGTTCTTC. The encoded protein is CASSFTSGRAYEQFF. Combining the CDR3 with reference TRBV11-2 and TRBJ2-1 gives the whole variable domain EAGVAQSPRYKIIEKRQSVAFWCNPISGHATLYWYQQILGQGPKLLIQFQNNGVVDDSQLPKDRFSAERLKGVDSTLKIQPAKLEDSAVYLCASSFTSGRAYEQFFGPGTRLTVL.

The chain is built from TRBV5-1 and TRBJ2-1; 9 nucleotides line up with TRBD2. The V gene's germline CDR1 is SGHRS and CDR2 YFSETQ. V was clipped by 5 bases and J by 2 bases; unmatched bases: 8. The CDR3 runs to 16 residues. The CDR3 DNA follows: TGCGCCAGCAGTCCGAGTAGCGGGAGCACCTACAATGAGCAGTTCTTC. Protein product: CASSPSSGSTYNEQFF. Drawing the rest from reference TRBV5-1 and TRBJ2-1, the complete variable domain is KAGVTQTPRYLIKTRGQQVTLSCSPISGHRSVSWYQQTPGQGLQFLFEYFSETQRNKGNFPGRFSGRQFSNSRSEMNVSTLELGDSALYLCASSPSSGSTYNEQFFGPGTRLTVL.

The CDR3 region has the DNA TGTGCCAGCAGTTCAGGACAGGCAAACAATCAGCCCCAGCATTTT. Translation: CASSSGQANNQPQHF. The chain uses TRBV6-5 and TRBJ1-5; 7 nucleotides agree with TRBD1. The CDR3 runs 15 residues. The J segment lost 3 bases and the V segment lost 4 bases, leaving 6 bases of the junction unmatched. The V gene's germline CDR1 is MNHEY and CDR2 SVGAGI.

This chain's CDR3 is CASSLLGDYGYTF. CDR3 coding DNA: TGCGCCAGCAGCTTGTTAGGGGACTATGGCTACACCTTC. The V gene is TRBV5-1, the J gene TRBJ1-2; weak D call: TRBD1 (5 bases). CDR1 is SGHRS and CDR2 is YFSETQ in the germline V gene. This CDR3 is 13 amino acids long. V lost 1 base, J lost 3 bases, and 7 bases lay in between. The full variable domain, completed using reference TRBV5-1 and TRBJ1-2, is KAGVTQTPRYLIKTRGQQVTLSCSPISGHRSVSWYQQTPGQGLQFLFEYFSETQRNKGNFPGRFSGRQFSNSRSEMNVSTLELGDSALYLCASSLLGDYGYTFGSGTRLTVV.

The gene calls are TRBV7-9 and TRBJ2-1; tentative D call: TRBD2 (6 bases). Germline CDR1 reads SEHNR; CDR2 reads FQNEAQ (reference sequence). CDR3 size: 15 residues. The V end lost 2 bases, the J end lost 9 bases, and 17 bases lay between the germline ends. The CDR3 region is CASSLSGLLHSEQFF. The CDR3 DNA reads TGTGCCAGCAGCTTATCGGGACTCCTACACAGTGAGCAGTTCTTC.

There are a few counts of this clone. This sequence joins TRBV5-4 and TRBJ2-5, with TRBD1 identical over 9 bases. Germline V gene sequence: CDR1 SGHNT, CDR2 YYREEE (reference sequence). The CDR3 loop spans 16 amino acids. Trimming removed 2 bases from V and 5 bases from J; junction bases left unmatched: 10. Written as DNA, the CDR3 is TGTGCCAGCAGCTTTAATCGCGGGACAGGGAGCGAGACCCAGTACTTC. It encodes CASSFNRGTGSETQYF.

The rearrangement links TRBV9 to TRBJ2-5, with unresolved D. V dropped 0 bases and J dropped 2 bases, with 8 bases sitting between them. The length of the CDR3 is 14 residues. Germline lookup yields CDR1 SGDLS and CDR2 YYNGEE. CDR3 DNA: TGTGCCAGCAGCGTAGGACATAAGCAAGAGACCCAGTACTTC. Its translation: CASSVGHKQETQYF.

V and J are TRBV7-2 and TRBJ2-5; a weak D match, TRBD1 (6 bases). The J call is in doubt because the DNA end fits TRBJ2-7 better. Germline CDR1 reads SGHTA; CDR2 reads FQGNSA. This CDR3 comprises 14 residues. CDR3 in amino acids: CASSPETGYHEQYF. The DNA of the CDR3 is TGTGCCAGCAGCCCGGAAACAGGGTACCACGAGCAGTACTTC.

The J gene is TRBJ2-2, the V gene TRBV10-2; D might be TRBD2 (5 bases). The CDR3 runs to 14 residues. V shed 9 bases and J shed 0 bases, with 11 bases lying between them. Germline CDR1 is WSHSY and CDR2 is SAAADI. The chain's CDR3 is CASLGLSNTGELFF. The CDR3 bases are TGCGCCAGTCTTGGACTCTCGAACACCGGGGAGCTGTTTTTT.

The genes are TRBV7-9 and TRBJ2-3; D perhaps matches TRBD2 (6 bases). The length of the CDR3 is 15 residues. Germline CDR1 is SEHNR and CDR2 is FQNEAQ (reference sequence). V lost 5 bases and J lost 1, with 13 bases in between. The DNA of the CDR3 is TGTGCCAGCAGCACCGGGACTCGGGGCACAGATACGCAGTATTTT. It specifies CASSTGTRGTDTQYF.

The sample holds one count of this clone. This rearrangement joins TRBV5-1 to TRBJ1-1, with D unresolved. The germline V gene encodes CDR1 SGHRS and CDR2 YFSETQ. V was clipped by 4 bases and J by 1 base, with 8 bases between them. The CDR3 is 13 residues long. Here the CDR3 DNA reads TGCGCCAGCAGCCCAACAGCGAACACTGAAGCTTTCTTT. Protein product: CASSPTANTEAFF.

The chain links TRBV5-1 to TRBJ1-4; a weak D match, TRBD1 (6 bases). The CDR3 has 14 residues. The germline V gene has CDR1 SGHRS and CDR2 YFSETQ. V was shortened by 5 bases and J by 0 bases, with 8 bases between the two germline ends. The chain's CDR3 is CASRTGATNEKLFF. The CDR3 region has the DNA TGCGCCAGCAGGACAGGAGCAACTAATGAAAAACTGTTTTTT.

This clone has only one observation. This sample also contains other DNA sequences that code for the same CDR3. The chain carries TRBV6-5 and TRBJ1-1; 7 nucleotides agree with TRBD1. Germline CDR1 is MNHEY and CDR2 is SVGAGI. Germline trimming cut 7 bases from V and 1 base from J; bases unmatched to any gene: 6. This CDR3 is 14 amino acids long. CDR3 DNA: TGTGCCAGCACTCCGACAGGGCGGAACACTGAAGCTTTCTTT. This gives the protein CASTPTGRNTEAFF.